This T cell receptor beta chain appears in the sequencing data of a study of regulatory T cells in long-lasting Graves disease. CDR3 regions were amplified by Arm-PCR using iRepertoire HTBI primers to build TCR beta libraries. In the study's own analysis: Samples revealed around 56 TRBV and 14 TRBJ segments. TCRdb reprocessed the multiplex PCR reads via MiXCR and lists one record per CDR3 protein. The V and J calls, along with clone size, are taken from TCRdb and not from the paper's own processing. The data contain about 660,000 distinct CDR3 sequences, 25% to 35% of them seen just once; the ten biggest clones take up around 42%. Specified time point: persistent/refractory GD, antithyroid drugs over 5 years with positive TRAb. PBMC RNA was the source of the TCR library. A remark on this clonotype: Its specificity is not known.

Broader study findings: Peripheral blood alone, not thyroid tissue, underwent study.

V lost 5 bases and J lost 2; bases outside the gene matches: 15. Germline CDR1 and CDR2: SEHNR and FQNEAQ (reference sequence). The CDR3 totals 19 residues. This chain links TRBV7-9 with TRBJ2-7, with 13 positions matching TRBD2. This clonotype was sampled from a female donor with Graves disease. Here the sequenced sample was peripheral blood mononuclear cells (PBMCs), taken when the disease was refractory, from a patient treated with antithyroid drugs. The chain's CDR3 is CASSPPRGTSGISTYEQYF. CDR3 DNA: TGTGCCAGCAGCCCACCCCGCGGGACTAGCGGGATTAGCACCTACGAGCAGTACTTC.